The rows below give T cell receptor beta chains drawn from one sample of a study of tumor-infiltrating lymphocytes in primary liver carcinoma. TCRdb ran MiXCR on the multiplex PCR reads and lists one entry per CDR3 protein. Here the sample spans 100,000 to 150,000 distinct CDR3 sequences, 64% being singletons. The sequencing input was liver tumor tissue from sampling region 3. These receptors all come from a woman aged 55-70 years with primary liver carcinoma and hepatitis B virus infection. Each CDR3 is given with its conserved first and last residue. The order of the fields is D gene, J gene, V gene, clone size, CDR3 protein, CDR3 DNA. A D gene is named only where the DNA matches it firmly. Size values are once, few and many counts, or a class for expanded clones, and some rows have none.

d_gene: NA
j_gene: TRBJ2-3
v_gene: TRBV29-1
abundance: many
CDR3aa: CSVRRGWGTDTQYF
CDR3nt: TGCAGCGTCCGCCGGGGGTGGGGCACAGATACGCAGTATTTT

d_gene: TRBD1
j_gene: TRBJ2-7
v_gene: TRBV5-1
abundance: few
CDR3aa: CASSLEGTGAPYEQYF
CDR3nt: TGCGCCAGCAGCTTGGAGGGGACAGGGGCCCCCTACGAGCAGTACTTC

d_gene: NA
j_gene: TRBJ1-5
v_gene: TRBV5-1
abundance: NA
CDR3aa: CASSSGPSRGNQPQHF
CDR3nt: TGCGCCAGCAGTTCCGGACCGTCAAGGGGAAATCAGCCCCAGCATTTT

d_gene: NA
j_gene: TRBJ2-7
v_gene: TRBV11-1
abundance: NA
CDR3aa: CASSSRHVLYF
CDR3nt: TGTGCCAGCAGCTCCCGACATGTACTGTACTTC

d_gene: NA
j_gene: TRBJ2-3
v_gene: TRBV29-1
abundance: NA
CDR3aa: CSVQLSARTDTLYF
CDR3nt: TGCAGCGTCCAGCTTAGCGCAAGAACAGATACGCTGTATTTT

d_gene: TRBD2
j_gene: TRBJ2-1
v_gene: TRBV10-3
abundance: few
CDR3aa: CAISDPYLAGGDNEQFF
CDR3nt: TGTGCCATCAGTGACCCCTACTTAGCGGGAGGTGACAATGAGCAGTTCTTC

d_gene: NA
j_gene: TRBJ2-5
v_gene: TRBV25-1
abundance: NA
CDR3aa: CASSEGNGQETQYF
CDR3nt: TGTGCCAGCAGTGAAGGCAACGGCCAAGAGACCCAGTACTTC

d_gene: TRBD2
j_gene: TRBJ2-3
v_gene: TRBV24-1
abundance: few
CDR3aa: CATSDLGLAGLATQYF
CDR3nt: TGTGCCACCAGTGATTTAGGACTAGCGGGACTTGCTACGCAGTATTTT

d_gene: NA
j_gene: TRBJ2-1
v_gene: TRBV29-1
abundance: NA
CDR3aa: CSAVHRGALNEQFF
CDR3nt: TGCAGTGCAGTCCATCGGGGGGCACTTAATGAGCAGTTCTTC

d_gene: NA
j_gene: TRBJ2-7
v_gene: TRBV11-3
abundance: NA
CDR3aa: CASSPTWGTLGLESYEQYF
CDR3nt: TGTGCCAGCAGCCCCACGTGGGGGACCCTTGGGCTGGAGAGCTACGAGCAGTACTTC

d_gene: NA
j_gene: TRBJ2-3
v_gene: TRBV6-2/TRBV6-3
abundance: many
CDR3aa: CASGRFIADTQYF
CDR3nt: TGTGCCAGCGGCAGATTTATAGCAGATACGCAGTATTTT

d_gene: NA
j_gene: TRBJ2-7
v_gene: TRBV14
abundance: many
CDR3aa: CASSQGPRNRATYEQYF
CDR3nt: TGTGCCAGCAGCCAAGGGCCTCGAAACAGGGCCACCTACGAGCAGTACTTC

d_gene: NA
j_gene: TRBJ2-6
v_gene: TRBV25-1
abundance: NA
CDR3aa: CASSESGQTGANVLTF
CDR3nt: TGTGCCAGCAGTGAATCCGGACAGACTGGGGCCAACGTCCTGACTTTC

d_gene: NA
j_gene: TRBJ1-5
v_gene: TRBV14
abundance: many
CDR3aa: CASSLGLRQPQHF
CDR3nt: TGTGCCAGCAGCCTGGGACTTCGGCAGCCCCAGCATTTT

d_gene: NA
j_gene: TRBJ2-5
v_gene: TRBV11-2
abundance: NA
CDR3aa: CASSLGVQGRGDTQYF
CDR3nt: TGTGCCAGCAGCTTAGGCGTACAGGGGAGGGGGGATACCCAGTACTTC

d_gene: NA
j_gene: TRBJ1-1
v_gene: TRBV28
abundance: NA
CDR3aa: CASSFPGSSTEAFF
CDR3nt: TGTGCCAGCAGTTTTCCAGGGTCCAGCACTGAAGCTTTCTTT

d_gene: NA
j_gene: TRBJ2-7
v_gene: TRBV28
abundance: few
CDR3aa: CASSTVSGSYEQYF
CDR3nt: TGTGCCAGCAGCACCGTCTCAGGGTCCTACGAGCAGTACTTC

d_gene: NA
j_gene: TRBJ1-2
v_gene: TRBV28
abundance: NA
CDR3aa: CTSRTVWGYTF
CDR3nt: TGTACCAGTCGAACGGTGTGGGGCTACACCTTC

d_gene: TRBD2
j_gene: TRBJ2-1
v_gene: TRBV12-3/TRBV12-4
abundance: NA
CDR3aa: CASSQSGTSSNSEQVF
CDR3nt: TGTGCCAGCAGTCAATCCGGGACTAGCAGTAACAGTGAGCAGGTCTTC

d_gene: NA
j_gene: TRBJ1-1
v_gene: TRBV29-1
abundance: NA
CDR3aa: CSVQGFLNTEAFF
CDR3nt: TGCAGCGTGCAAGGGTTCCTGAACACTGAAGCTTTCTTT

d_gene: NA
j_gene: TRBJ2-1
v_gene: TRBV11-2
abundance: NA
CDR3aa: CANSLVLAGNEQFF
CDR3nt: TGTGCCAACAGCTTAGTTCTAGCTGGCAATGAGCAGTTCTTC

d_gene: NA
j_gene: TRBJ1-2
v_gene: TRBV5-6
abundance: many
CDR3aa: CASSKGTAYGYTF
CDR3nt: TGTGCCAGCAGCAAAGGGACGGCCTATGGCTACACCTTC

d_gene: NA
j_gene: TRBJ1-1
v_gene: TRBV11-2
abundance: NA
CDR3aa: CANSFTEGNTETFF
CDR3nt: TGTGCCAACAGCTTTACAGAGGGTAACACTGAAACTTTCTTT

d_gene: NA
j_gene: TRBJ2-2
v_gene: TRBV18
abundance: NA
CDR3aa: CASSFQANTGELFF
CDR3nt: TGTGCCAGCTCATTCCAAGCGAACACCGGGGAGCTGTTTTTT

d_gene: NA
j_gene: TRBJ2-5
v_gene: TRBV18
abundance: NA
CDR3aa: CASSPRQGNQETQYF
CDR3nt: TGTGCCAGCTCACCACGCCAGGGAAACCAAGAGACCCAGTACTTC

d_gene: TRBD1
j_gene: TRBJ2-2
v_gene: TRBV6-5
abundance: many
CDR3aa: CASRGQGITGELFF
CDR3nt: TGTGCCAGCAGAGGACAGGGGATCACCGGGGAGCTGTTTTTT

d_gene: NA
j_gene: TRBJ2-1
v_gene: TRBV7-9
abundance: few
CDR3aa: CASSLALNEQFF
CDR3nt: TGTGCCAGCAGCTTAGCCCTCAATGAGCAGTTCTTC

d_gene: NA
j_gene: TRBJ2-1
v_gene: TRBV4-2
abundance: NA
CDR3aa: CASCLPTADYNEHFF
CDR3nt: TGTGCCAGCTGCCTCCCGACGGCGGACTACAATGAGCACTTCTTC

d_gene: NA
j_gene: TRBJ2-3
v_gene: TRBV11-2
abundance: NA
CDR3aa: CASSSVGGGSHTDTRYF
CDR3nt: NA

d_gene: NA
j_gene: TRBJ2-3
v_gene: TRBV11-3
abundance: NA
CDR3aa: CASSLDQSSFTSFF
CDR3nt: TGTGCCAGCAGCTTAGATCAGTCCAGTTTCACCTCCTTTTTC

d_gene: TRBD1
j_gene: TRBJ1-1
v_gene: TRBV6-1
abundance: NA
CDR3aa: CVNSLGGQGYTEAFF
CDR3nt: TGTGTCAACAGTCTTGGTGGACAGGGCTACACTGAAGCTTTCTTT

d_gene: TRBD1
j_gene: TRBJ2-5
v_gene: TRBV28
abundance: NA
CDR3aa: CANSAQGAETQYF
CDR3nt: TGTGCCAACAGTGCTCAGGGGGCGGAGACCCAGTACTTC

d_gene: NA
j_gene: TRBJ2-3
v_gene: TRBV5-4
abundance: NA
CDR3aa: CTSSLGLARGMTSTDTQYF
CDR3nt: TGTACCAGCAGCTTGGGGCTAGCAAGGGGGATGACCAGCACAGATACGCAGTATTTT

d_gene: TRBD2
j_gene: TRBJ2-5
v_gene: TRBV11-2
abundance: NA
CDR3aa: CASSYSRGSGSETQYF
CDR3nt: TGTGCCAGTAGTTACTCCCGTGGTAGCGGGAGTGAGACCCAGTACTTC

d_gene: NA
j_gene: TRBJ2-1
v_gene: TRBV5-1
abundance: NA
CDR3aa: CASSLAKSTGGNNVQFF
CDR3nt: TGCGCCAGCAGCTTGGCGAAATCTACTGGCGGGAACAATGTGCAGTTCTTC

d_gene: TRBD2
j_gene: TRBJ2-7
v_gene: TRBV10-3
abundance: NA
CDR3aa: CAISGGTSGYEQYF
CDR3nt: TGTGCCATCAGTGGCGGGACTAGCGGGTACGAGCAGTACTTC

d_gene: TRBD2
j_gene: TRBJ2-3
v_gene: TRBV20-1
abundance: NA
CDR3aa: CSARPPLGASGTTDTQYF
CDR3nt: TGCAGTGCTAGACCCCCCCTCGGAGCTAGCGGGACCACAGATACGCAGTATTTT

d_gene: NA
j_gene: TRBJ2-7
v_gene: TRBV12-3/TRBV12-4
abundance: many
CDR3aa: CASSYSSEQYF
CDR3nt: TGTGCCAGCAGTTATAGTAGCGAGCAGTACTTC

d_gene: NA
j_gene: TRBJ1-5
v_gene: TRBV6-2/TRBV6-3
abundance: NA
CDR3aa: CASSVRGYQPKHF
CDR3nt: TGTGCCAGCAGCGTGCGGGGCTATCAGCCCAAGCATTTT

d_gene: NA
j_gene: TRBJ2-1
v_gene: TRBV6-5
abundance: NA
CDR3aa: CVSSPGLSRNEQFF
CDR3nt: TGTGTCAGCAGTCCGGGACTCTCTAGGAATGAGCAGTTCTTT

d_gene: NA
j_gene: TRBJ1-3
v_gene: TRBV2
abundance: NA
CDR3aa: CASSEAGRGGNTIYF
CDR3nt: TGTGCCAGCAGTGAAGCAGGCCGGGGGGGAAACACCATATATTTT

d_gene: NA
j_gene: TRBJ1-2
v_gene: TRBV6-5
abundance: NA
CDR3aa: CASSYSIGGHGYTF
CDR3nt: TGTGCCAGCAGTTACTCCATAGGGGGTCATGGCTACACCTTC

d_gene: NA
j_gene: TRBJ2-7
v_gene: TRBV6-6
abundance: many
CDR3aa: CASWGTYGGTSHEQYF
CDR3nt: TGTGCCAGCTGGGGCACCTACGGCGGGACCTCCCACGAGCAGTACTTC

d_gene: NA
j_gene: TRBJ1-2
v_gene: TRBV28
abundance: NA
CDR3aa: CASSFTEGYYGYTF
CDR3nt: TGTGCCAGCAGTTTTACGGAGGGCTACTATGGCTACACCTTC

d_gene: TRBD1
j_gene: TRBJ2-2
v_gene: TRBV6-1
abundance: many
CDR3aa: CASSPQGANTGELFF
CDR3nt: TGTGCCAGCAGTCCCCAGGGGGCGAACACCGGGGAGCTGTTTTTT

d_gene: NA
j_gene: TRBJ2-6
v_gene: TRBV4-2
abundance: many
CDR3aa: CASSQEILAGANVLTF
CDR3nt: TGTGCCAGCAGCCAAGAAATCCTCGCCGGGGCCAACGTCCTGACTTTC

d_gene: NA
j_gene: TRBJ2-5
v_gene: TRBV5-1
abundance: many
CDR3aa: CASRGETQYF
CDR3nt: TGCGCCAGCAGAGGGGAGACCCAGTACTTC

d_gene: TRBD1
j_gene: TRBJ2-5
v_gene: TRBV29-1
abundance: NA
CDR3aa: CVEGPTGSIETQYF
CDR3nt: TGCGTTGAAGGCCCGACAGGGTCCATTGAGACCCAGTACTTC